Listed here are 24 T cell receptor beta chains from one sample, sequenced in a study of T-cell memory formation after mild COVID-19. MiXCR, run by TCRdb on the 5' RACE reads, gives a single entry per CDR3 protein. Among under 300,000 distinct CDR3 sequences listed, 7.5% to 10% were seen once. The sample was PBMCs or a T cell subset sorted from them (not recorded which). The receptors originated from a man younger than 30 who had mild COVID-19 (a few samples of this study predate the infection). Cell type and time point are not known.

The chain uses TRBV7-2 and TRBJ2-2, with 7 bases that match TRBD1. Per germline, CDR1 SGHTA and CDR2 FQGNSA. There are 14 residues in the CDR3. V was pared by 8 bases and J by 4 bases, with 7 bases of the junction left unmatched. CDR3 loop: CASGRQGGTGELFF. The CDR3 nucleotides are TGTGCCAGCGGTAGACAGGGCGGCACCGGGGAGCTGTTTTTT.

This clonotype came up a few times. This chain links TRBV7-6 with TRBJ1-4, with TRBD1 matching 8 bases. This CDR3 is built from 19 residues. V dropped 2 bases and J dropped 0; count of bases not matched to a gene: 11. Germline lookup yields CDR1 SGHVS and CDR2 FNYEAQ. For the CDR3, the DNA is TGTGCCAGCAGCTTAAATCCGACAGGGGCGGATACAACTAATGAAAAACTGTTTTTT. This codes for CASSLNPTGADTTNEKLFF.

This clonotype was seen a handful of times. CDR3: CASSFTSEGGELFF. The CDR3 DNA reads TGTGCCAGCAGTTTTACTAGCGAGGGCGGGGAGCTGTTTTTT. The chain links TRBV12-3 or TRBV12-4 to TRBJ2-2; 7 nucleotides match TRBD2. The CDR3 sequence is 14 residues long. The ends lost 3 bases at V and 7 bases at J; junction bases unmatched: 5.

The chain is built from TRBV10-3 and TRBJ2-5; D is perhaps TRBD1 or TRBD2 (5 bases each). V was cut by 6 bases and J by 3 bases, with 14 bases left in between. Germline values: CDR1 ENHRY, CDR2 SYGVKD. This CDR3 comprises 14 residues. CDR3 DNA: TGTGCCATCAGCCAGAGGGGTGACGAAGAGACCCAGTACTTC. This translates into CAISQRGDEETQYF.

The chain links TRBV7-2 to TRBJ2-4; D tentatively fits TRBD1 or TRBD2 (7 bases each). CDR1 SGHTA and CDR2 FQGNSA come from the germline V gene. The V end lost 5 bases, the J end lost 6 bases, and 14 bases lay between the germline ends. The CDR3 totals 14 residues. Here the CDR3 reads CASSPQGGRNIQYF. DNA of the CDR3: TGTGCCAGCAGCCCCCAGGGGGGGAGAAACATTCAGTACTTC. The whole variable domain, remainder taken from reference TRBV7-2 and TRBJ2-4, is GAGVSQSPSNKVTEKGKDVELRCDPISGHTALYWYRQSLGQGLEFLIYFQGNSAPDKSGLPSDRFSAERTGGSVSTLTIQRTQQEDSAVYLCASSPQGGRNIQYFGAGTRLSVL.

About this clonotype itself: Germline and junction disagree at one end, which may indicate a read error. CDR3 protein: CDSSDGLAGGIKTQYF. For the CDR3, the DNA is TGTGACAGCAGTGACGGACTAGCGGGGGGTATAAAGACCCAGTACTTC. The rearrangement uses TRBV6-1 and TRBJ2-5; TRBD2 matches 14 bases. The germline CDR1 and CDR2 sequences are MNHNS and SASEGT. The CDR3 sequence is 16 residues long.

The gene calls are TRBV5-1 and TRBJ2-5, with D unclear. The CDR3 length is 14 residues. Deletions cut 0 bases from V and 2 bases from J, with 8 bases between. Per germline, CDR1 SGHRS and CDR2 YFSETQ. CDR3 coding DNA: TGCGCCAGCAGCTTGGTTCCAGATCAAGAGACCCAGTACTTC. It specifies CASSLVPDQETQYF.

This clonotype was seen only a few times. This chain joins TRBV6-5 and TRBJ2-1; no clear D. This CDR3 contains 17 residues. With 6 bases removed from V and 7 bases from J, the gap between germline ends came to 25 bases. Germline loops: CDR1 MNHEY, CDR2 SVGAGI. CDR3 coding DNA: TGTGCCAGCAGCCTCACCCCGGGCCTCGTAACCATGAATGAGCAGTTCTTC. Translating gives CASSLTPGLVTMNEQFF.

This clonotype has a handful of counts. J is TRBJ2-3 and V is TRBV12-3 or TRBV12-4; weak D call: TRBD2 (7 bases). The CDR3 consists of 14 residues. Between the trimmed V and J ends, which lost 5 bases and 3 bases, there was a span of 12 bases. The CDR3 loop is CASSMGGLTDTQYF. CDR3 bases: TGTGCCAGCAGTATGGGGGGGCTTACAGATACGCAGTATTTT.

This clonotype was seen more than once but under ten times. The CDR3 nucleotides are TGTGCCAGCAGCCACGACAGGTTCGACGAGCAGTACTTC. It specifies CASSHDRFDEQYF. The chain employs TRBV5-4 and TRBJ2-7, with D possibly matching TRBD1 (6 bases). The CDR3 contains 13 residues. Germline values: CDR1 SGHNT, CDR2 YYREEE (reference sequence). The V gene lost 4 bases and the J gene lost 5 bases, with 13 bases spanning the gap.

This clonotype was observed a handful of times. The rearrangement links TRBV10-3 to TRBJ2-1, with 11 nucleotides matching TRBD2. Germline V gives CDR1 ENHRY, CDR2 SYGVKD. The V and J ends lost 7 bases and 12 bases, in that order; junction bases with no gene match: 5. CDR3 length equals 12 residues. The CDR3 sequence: CAINPLAGAQFF. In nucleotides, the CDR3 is TGTGCCATCAATCCACTAGCGGGGGCGCAGTTCTTC.

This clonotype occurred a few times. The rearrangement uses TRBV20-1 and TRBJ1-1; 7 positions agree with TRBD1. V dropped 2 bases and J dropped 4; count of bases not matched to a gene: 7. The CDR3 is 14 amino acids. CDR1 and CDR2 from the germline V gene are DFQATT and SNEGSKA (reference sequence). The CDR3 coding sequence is TGCAGTGCTAGACAGGGGGGCGGGAGCACTGAAGCTTTCTTT. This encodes CSARQGGGSTEAFF.

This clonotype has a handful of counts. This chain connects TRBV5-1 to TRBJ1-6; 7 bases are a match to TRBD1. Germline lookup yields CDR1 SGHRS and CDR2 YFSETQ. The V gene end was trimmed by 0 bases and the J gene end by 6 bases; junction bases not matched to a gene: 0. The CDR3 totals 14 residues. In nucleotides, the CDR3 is TGCGCCAGCAGCTTGGACAGGGGTAATTCACCCCTCCACTTT. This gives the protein CASSLDRGNSPLHF.

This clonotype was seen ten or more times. CDR3 nucleotide sequence: TGTGCCAGCATGGGTTCTCGGATCGAGACCCAGTACTTC. This gives the protein CASMGSRIETQYF. V is TRBV7-9 and J is TRBJ2-5, with no clear D. Trimming left V 7 bases short and J 5 bases short, with 14 bases between. The CDR3 contains 13 residues. From germline, CDR1 is SEHNR and CDR2 FQNEAQ (reference sequence). Based on the CDR3 plus reference TRBV7-9 and TRBJ2-5, the full variable domain is DTGVSQNPRHKITKRGQNVTFRCDPISEHNRLYWYRQTLGQGPEFLTYFQNEAQLEKSRLLSDRFSAERPKGSFSTLEIQRTEQGDSAMYLCASMGSRIETQYFGPGTRLLVL.

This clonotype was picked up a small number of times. CDR3 region: CASSLRVSSGVAGANVLTF. For the CDR3, the DNA is TGTGCCAGCTCACTCAGAGTTTCCTCTGGAGTGGCTGGGGCCAACGTCCTGACTTTC. The chain couples TRBV18 to TRBJ2-6; no reliable D call. Germline values: CDR1 KGHSH, CDR2 LQKENI. The CDR3 runs to 19 residues. V dropped 4 bases and J dropped 2 bases, with 21 bases sitting between them.

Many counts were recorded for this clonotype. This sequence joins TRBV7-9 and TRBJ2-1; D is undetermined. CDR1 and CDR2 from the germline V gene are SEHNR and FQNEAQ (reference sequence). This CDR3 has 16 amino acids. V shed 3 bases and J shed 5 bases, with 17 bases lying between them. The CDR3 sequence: CASSFYRSSSHNEQFF. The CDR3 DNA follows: TGTGCCAGCAGCTTCTACCGGAGTAGTTCCCACAATGAGCAGTTCTTC.

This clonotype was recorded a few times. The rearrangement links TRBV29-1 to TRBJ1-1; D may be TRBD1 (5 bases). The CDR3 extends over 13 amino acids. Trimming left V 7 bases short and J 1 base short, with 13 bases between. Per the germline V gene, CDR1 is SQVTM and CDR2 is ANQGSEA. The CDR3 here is CSASREGNTEAFF. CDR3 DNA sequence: TGCAGCGCCTCCAGGGAGGGGAACACTGAAGCTTTCTTT. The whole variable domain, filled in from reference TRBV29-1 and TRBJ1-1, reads SAVISQKPSRDICQRGTSLTIQCQVDSQVTMMFWYRQQPGQSLTLIATANQGSEATYESGFVIDKFPISRPNLTFSTLTVSNMSPEDSSIYLCSASREGNTEAFFGQGTRLTVV.

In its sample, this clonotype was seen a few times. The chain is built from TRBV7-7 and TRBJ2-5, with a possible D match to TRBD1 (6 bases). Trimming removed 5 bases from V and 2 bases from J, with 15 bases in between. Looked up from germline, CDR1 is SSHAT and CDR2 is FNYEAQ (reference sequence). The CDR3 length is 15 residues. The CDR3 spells CASSARTDPQETQYF. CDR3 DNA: TGTGCCAGCAGCGCCCGGACAGATCCACAAGAGACCCAGTACTTC.

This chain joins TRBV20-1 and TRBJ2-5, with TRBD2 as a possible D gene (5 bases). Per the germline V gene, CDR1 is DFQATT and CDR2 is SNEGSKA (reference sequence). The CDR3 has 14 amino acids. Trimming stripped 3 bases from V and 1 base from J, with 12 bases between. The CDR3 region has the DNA TGCAGTGCTAGTGTGTTGGACTTCCAAGAGACCCAGTACTTC. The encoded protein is CSASVLDFQETQYF.

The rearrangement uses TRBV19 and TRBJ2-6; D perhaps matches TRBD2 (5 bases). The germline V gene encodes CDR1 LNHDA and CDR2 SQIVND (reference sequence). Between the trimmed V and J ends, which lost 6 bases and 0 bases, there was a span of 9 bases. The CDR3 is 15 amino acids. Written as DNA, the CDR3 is TGTGCCAGTAGGGTCCGGGACTCTGGGGCCAACGTCCTGACTTTC. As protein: CASRVRDSGANVLTF.

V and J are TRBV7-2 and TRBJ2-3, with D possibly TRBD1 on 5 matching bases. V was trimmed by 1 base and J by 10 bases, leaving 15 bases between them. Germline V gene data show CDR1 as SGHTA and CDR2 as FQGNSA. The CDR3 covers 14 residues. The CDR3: CASSLDILGPSQYF. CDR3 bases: TGTGCCAGCAGCTTAGATATATTGGGGCCTTCGCAGTATTTT.

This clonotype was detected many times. CDR3 protein: CASQKGNNQETQYF. In DNA form, the CDR3 reads TGCGCCAGCCAAAAAGGGAACAACCAAGAGACCCAGTACTTC. The chain is built from TRBV5-1 and TRBJ2-5; D call uncertain. The germline V gene encodes CDR1 SGHRS and CDR2 YFSETQ. CDR3 length: 14 residues. Trimming pared 7 bases from V and 0 bases from J, leaving 13 bases between.

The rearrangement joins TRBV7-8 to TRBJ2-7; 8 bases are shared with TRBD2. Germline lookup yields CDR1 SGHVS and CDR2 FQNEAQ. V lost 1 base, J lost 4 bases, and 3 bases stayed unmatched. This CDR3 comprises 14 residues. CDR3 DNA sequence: TGTGCCAGCAGCTTAGAAAAGCGGGGGTACGAGCAGTACGTC. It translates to CASSLEKRGYEQYV.

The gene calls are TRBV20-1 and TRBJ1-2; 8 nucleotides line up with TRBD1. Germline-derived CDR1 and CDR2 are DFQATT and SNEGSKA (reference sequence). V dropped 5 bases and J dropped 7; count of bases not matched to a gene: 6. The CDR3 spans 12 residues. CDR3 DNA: TGCAGTGCTTCGGCAGGGGGCGCTGGCTACACCTTC. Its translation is CSASAGGAGYTF.